This is a list of T cell receptor beta chains from one sample in a study of cytomegalovirus exposure and HLA in healthy donors. Assay used: immunoSEQ multiplex PCR; TCRdb lists only in-frame clones, some missing. The sample has fewer than 140,000 clones, about two thirds seen once. The sequenced material came from PBMCs. These receptors all come from a boy aged 5-17 years in good health and CMV-seronegative. Both conserved end residues are part of each CDR3. The order of the fields is D gene, clone size, V gene, J gene, CDR3 protein, CDR3 DNA. A D gene is named only where the DNA matches it firmly. Clone size is shown for a subset of rows, as once, few, many or a class of expanded clone.

-	-	TRBV5-4	TRBJ2-1	CASTQKATGGVDEQFF	TGTGCCAGCACCCAGAAGGCTACAGGGGGGGTCGATGAGCAGTTCTTC
-	-	TRBV7-9	TRBJ1-2	CASSFEDRDNSNYGYTF	TGTGCCAGCAGCTTCGAGGACCGGGACAACTCTAACTATGGCTACACCTTC
-	-	TRBV28	TRBJ1-1	CASSLPTVMNTEAFF	TGTGCCAGCAGTTTACCGACAGTCATGAACACTGAAGCTTTCTTT
-	-	TRBV19	TRBJ1-3	CASSWVTTGNTIYF	TGTGCCAGTAGTTGGGTGACAACAGGAAACACCATATATTTT
TRBD1	-	TRBV6-1	TRBJ2-7	CAISRGIIPYEQYF	TGTGCCATTTCCAGGGGGATCATCCCCTACGAGCAGTACTTC
-	-	TRBV27	TRBJ2-7	CASSPRLEVYEQYF	TGTGCCAGCAGTCCCCGACTAGAGGTCTACGAGCAGTACTTC
TRBD1	-	TRBV5-1	TRBJ1-6	CASRPGTAYNSPLHF	TGCGCCAGCAGGCCCGGGACAGCCTATAATTCACCCCTCCACTTT
-	-	TRBV18	TRBJ2-5	CASSPFEGIGETQYF	TGTGCCAGCTCCCCCTTCGAGGGAATAGGAGAGACCCAGTACTTC
TRBD1	once	TRBV5-1	TRBJ2-7	CASSPIWTGSSYEQYF	TGCGCCAGCAGCCCCATCTGGACAGGGAGCTCCTACGAGCAGTACTTC
TRBD1	few	TRBV7-2	TRBJ2-7	CASSFSGTGAYEQYF	TGTGCCAGCAGCTTTAGCGGGACAGGGGCCTACGAGCAGTACTTC
-	few	TRBV30	TRBJ1-2	CAWSRSYGYTF	TGTGCCTGGAGTCGCAGCTATGGCTACACCTTC
-	once	TRBV30	TRBJ2-7	CAWSVYDFIDEQYF	TGTGCCTGGAGTGTATACGACTTTATCGACGAGCAGTACTTC
-	-	TRBV7-2	TRBJ2-3	CASSLRPGDTQYF	TGTGCCAGCAGCTTACGTCCGGGAGATACGCAGTATTTT
-	-	TRBV19	TRBJ2-1	CASSIADSYNEQFF	TGTGCCAGTAGTATAGCGGACAGTTACAATGAGCAGTTCTTC
TRBD1	-	TRBV5-1	TRBJ1-1	CASSPGQGRTEAFF	TGCGCCAGCAGCCCGGGACAGGGTAGGACTGAAGCTTTCTTT
-	-	TRBV9	TRBJ2-2	CASSAYRLTGELFF	TGTGCCAGCAGCGCCTACAGGTTGACCGGGGAGCTGTTTTTT
-	-	TRBV6-5	TRBJ2-3	CASSYSRAPTQYF	TGTGCCAGCAGTTACTCTCGAGCCCCAACGCAGTATTTT
-	-	TRBV10-3	TRBJ2-3	CAISILLEGGVRYTQYF	TGTGCCATCAGTATCCTCCTCGAAGGCGGGGTCAGATATACGCAGTATTTT
-	few	TRBV28	TRBJ1-4	CASSLGRGTTNEKLFF	TGTGCCAGCAGTTTAGGGAGGGGCACAACTAATGAAAAACTGTTTTTT
TRBD1	-	TRBV4-3	TRBJ2-7	CASSQEPQSAGTGSYEQYF	TGCGCCAGCAGCCAAGAGCCCCAGAGTGCCGGGACAGGGTCCTACGAGCAGTACTTC
-	-	TRBV5-1	TRBJ1-5	CASSLGASGNQPQHF	TGCGCCAGCAGCTTGGGGGCATCTGGCAATCAGCCCCAGCATTTT
TRBD1	once	TRBV9	TRBJ1-1	CASTSQGANTEAFF	TGTGCCAGCACCTCACAGGGGGCGAACACTGAAGCTTTCTTT
-	-	TRBV5-1	TRBJ2-2	CASSLSAGGTGELFF	TGCGCCAGCAGCTTGTCTGCTGGGGGGACCGGGGAGCTGTTTTTT
-	-	TRBV7-2	TRBJ1-6	CASSLQKFYNSPLHF	TGTGCCAGCAGCTTACAGAAATTCTATAATTCACCCCTCCACTTT
-	-	TRBV16	TRBJ1-4	CASTKGQASNEKLFF	TGTGCCAGCACGAAGGGGCAGGCGTCGAATGAAAAACTGTTTTTT
-	-	TRBV4-1	TRBJ2-5	CASSQDYGLGWETQYF	TGCGCCAGCAGCCAAGACTACGGATTGGGCTGGGAGACCCAGTACTTC
-	-	TRBV7-9	TRBJ2-6	CASFSLSGANVLTF	TGTGCCAGCTTTTCTCTCTCTGGGGCCAACGTCCTGACTTTC
-	-	TRBV11-3	TRBJ2-7	CASSSVASSYEQYF	TGTGCCAGCAGCTCGGTCGCGAGCTCCTACGAGCAGTACTTC
TRBD1	-	TRBV2	TRBJ2-2	CASSEASYGTANTGELFF	TGTGCCAGCAGTGAAGCTTCATATGGGACAGCGAACACCGGGGAGCTGTTTTTT
-	few	TRBV29-1	TRBJ1-4	CSVAARQNEKLFF	TGCAGCGTTGCCGCCCGCCAGAATGAAAAACTGTTTTTT
-	-	TRBV25-1	TRBJ1-4	CASSEGSGPGLLFF	TGTGCCAGCAGTGAGGGGAGTGGCCCGGGACTACTGTTTTTT
-	-	TRBV2	TRBJ2-2	CASSEVSEMRNTGELFF	TGTGCCAGCAGTGAAGTTAGTGAAATGAGGAACACCGGGGAGCTGTTTTTT
-	-	TRBV5-4	TRBJ2-5	CASSKTEETQYF	TGTGCCAGCAGCAAGACAGAAGAGACCCAGTACTTC
-	-	TRBV27	TRBJ2-7	CASSPLPGLAYEQYF	TGTGCCAGCAGTCCACTGCCGGGACTGGCCTACGAGCAGTACTTC
-	-	TRBV18	TRBJ2-7	CASSPPTGASYEQYF	TGTGCCAGCTCACCACCGACAGGTGCCTCCTACGAGCAGTACTTC
TRBD1	few	TRBV19	TRBJ1-2	CASSMPRTGDYGYTF	TGTGCCAGTAGTATGCCCAGGACAGGGGACTATGGCTACACCTTC
-	-	TRBV30	TRBJ2-1	CAWSPPLRPDEQFF	TGTGCCTGGAGTCCTCCCCTCCGTCCGGATGAGCAGTTCTTC
-	-	TRBV7-9	TRBJ1-4	CASSFREMNEKLFF	TGTGCCAGCAGCTTCCGAGAGATGAATGAAAAACTGTTTTTT
-	-	TRBV13	TRBJ2-3	CASSQNLPESTDTQYF	TGTGCCAGCAGCCAAAACCTCCCTGAGAGCACAGATACGCAGTATTTT
-	-	TRBV5-4	TRBJ2-5	CASSPGLRGGEETQYF	TGTGCCAGCAGCCCAGGGCTAAGGGGGGGGGAAGAGACCCAGTACTTC
-	-	TRBV4-1	TRBJ2-3	CASSQVGDTDTQYF	TGCGCCAGCAGCCAAGTCGGTGACACAGATACGCAGTATTTT
-	once	TRBV28	TRBJ1-3	CASLKGSKGNTIYF	TGTGCCAGCCTCAAGGGGTCAAAGGGAAACACCATATATTTT
-	-	TRBV18	TRBJ2-5	CASSHDRPREETQYF	TGTGCCAGCTCACACGACAGGCCCCGAGAGGAGACCCAGTACTTC
TRBD1	-	TRBV6-5	TRBJ2-2	CASSIDRVDTGELFF	TGTGCCAGCAGTATTGACAGGGTCGACACCGGGGAGCTGTTTTTT
TRBD2	-	TRBV14	TRBJ2-5	CASSQTTRGGTQYF	TGTGCCAGCAGCCAAACCACACGGGGGGGGACCCAGTACTTC
-	once	TRBV15	TRBJ2-7	CATSTIDRYPSYEQYF	TGTGCCACCAGCACTATCGACAGGTACCCCTCCTACGAGCAGTACTTC
-	-	TRBV10-3	TRBJ2-7	CAISRDNPTYYEQYF	TGTGCCATCAGTCGAGATAACCCAACCTACTACGAGCAGTACTTC
TRBD2	-	TRBV18	TRBJ2-1	CASSPTSAYNEQFF	TGTGCCAGCTCACCGACTAGCGCCTACAATGAGCAGTTCTTC
-	-	TRBV6-5	TRBJ2-7	CASSVEGSSYEQYF	TGTGCCAGCAGCGTTGAAGGGAGCTCCTACGAGCAGTACTTC
-	-	TRBV7-2	TRBJ2-7	CASSRRLEAAYEQYF	TGTGCCAGCAGCCGTCGACTAGAGGCCGCCTACGAGCAGTACTTC
TRBD2	-	TRBV6-5	TRBJ2-7	CASSYLAGDNEQYF	TGTGCCAGCAGTTACCTAGCGGGAGATAACGAGCAGTACTTC
-	-	TRBV6-1	TRBJ1-2	CASSEAWYGQGYGYTF	TGTGCCAGCAGTGAAGCCTGGTATGGGCAGGGTTATGGCTACACCTTC
-	-	TRBV25-1	TRBJ2-1	CASSVQNEQFF	TGTGCCAGCAGTGTCCAGAATGAGCAGTTCTTC
-	-	TRBV21-1	TRBJ2-5	CASSGPGTSLTSETQYF	TGTGCCAGCAGCGGTCCCGGGACTAGTTTGACCTCGGAGACCCAGTACTTC
-	-	TRBV6-5	TRBJ2-7	CASSLTARDYEQYF	TGTGCCAGCAGTCTGACAGCGCGGGACTACGAGCAGTACTTC
-	-	TRBV15	TRBJ1-2	CATSRDYQGGYGYTF	TGTGCCACCAGCAGAGATTATCAGGGAGGCTATGGCTACACCTTC
-	-	TRBV30	TRBJ1-2	CAWSFRGAGYTF	TGTGCCTGGTCCTTCAGAGGCGCTGGCTACACCTTC
TRBD1	-	TRBV7-9	TRBJ1-1	CASSSPGQGIGPEAFF	TGTGCCAGCAGCTCCCCCGGACAGGGTATAGGGCCTGAAGCTTTCTTT
TRBD1	-	TRBV27	TRBJ1-2	CASSSVTGGWGYTF	TGTGCCAGCAGTTCTGTAACAGGGGGCTGGGGCTACACCTTC
-	-	TRBV10-1	TRBJ2-7	CASSASGSYEQYF	TGCGCCAGCAGTGCCAGCGGGTCCTACGAGCAGTACTTC